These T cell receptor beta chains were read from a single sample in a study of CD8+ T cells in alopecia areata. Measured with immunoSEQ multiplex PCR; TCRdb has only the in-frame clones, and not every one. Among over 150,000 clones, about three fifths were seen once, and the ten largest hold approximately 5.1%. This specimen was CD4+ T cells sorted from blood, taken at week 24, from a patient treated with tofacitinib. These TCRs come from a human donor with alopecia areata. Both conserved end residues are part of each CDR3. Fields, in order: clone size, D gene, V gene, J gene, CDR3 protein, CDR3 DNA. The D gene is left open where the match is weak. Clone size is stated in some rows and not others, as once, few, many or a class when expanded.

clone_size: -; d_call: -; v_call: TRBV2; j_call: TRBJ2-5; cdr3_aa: CASSEVGQQETQYF; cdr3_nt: TGTGCCAGCAGTGAAGTCGGACAACAAGAGACCCAGTACTTC
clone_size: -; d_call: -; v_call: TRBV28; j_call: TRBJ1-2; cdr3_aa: CASSRDKNYGYTF; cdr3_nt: TGTGCCAGCAGTCGTGACAAGAATTATGGCTACACCTTC
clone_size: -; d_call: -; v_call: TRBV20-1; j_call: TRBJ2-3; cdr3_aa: CSAPGTHKYF; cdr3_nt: TGCAGTGCCCCGGGGACTCATAAGTATTTT
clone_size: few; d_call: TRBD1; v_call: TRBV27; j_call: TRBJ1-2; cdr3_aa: CASSSAGGDYGYTF; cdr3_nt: TGTGCCAGCAGTTCAGCAGGGGGCGACTATGGCTACACCTTC
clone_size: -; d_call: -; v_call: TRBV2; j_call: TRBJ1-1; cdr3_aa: CASSEGRAVTEAFF; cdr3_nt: TGTGCCAGCAGTGAAGGCAGGGCGGTCACTGAAGCTTTCTTT
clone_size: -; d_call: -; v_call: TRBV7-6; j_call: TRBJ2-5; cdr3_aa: CASSRAGGAETQYF; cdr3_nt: TGTGCCAGCAGCCGAGCAGGGGGGGCAGAGACCCAGTACTTC
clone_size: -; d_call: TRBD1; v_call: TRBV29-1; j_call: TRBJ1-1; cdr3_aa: CSVGPIQGADTEAFF; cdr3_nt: TGCAGCGTTGGACCTATACAGGGGGCAGACACTGAAGCTTTCTTT
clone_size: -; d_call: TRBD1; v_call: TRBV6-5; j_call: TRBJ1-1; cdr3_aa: CASSPEGQMNTEAFF; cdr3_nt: TGTGCCAGCAGCCCAGAGGGACAGATGAACACTGAAGCTTTCTTT
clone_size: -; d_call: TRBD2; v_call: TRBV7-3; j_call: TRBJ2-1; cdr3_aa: CASSTTSGGNEQFF; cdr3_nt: TGTGCCAGCAGCACGACTAGCGGGGGCAATGAGCAGTTCTTC
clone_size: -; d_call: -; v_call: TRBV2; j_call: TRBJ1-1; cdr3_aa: CASNEGDEAFF; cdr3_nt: TGTGCCAGCAACGAGGGGGATGAAGCTTTCTTT
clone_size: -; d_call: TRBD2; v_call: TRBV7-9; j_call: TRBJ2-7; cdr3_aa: CASSHLTSVSEQYF; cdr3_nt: TGTGCCAGCAGCCACCTAACTAGCGTGTCCGAGCAGTACTTC
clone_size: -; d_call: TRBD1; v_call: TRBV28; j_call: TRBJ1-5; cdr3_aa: CASSLEQGGIQPQHF; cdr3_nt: TGTGCCAGCAGTTTGGAACAGGGGGGGATCCAGCCCCAGCATTTT
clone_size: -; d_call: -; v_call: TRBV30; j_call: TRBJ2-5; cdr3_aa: CAWSEETQYF; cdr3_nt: TGTGCCTGGAGTGAAGAGACCCAGTACTTC
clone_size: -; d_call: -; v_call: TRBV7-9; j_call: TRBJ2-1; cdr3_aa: CASGTGAFYEQFF; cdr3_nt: TGTGCCAGCGGAACGGGAGCTTTCTATGAGCAGTTCTTC
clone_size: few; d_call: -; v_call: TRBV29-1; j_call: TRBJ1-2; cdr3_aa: CSVYGVNGYTF; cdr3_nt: TGCAGCGTTTATGGGGTAAATGGCTACACCTTC
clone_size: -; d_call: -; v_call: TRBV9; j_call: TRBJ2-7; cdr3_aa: CASSAGAEGYEQYF; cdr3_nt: TGTGCCAGCAGCGCCGGTGCGGAGGGGTACGAGCAGTACTTC
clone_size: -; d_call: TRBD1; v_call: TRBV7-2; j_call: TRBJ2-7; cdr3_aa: CASSLRTGFYEQYF; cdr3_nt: TGTGCCAGCAGCTTAAGGACAGGGTTCTACGAGCAGTACTTC
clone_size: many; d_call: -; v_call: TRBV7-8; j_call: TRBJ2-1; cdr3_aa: CASSLVTLGFGNEQFF; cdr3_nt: TGTGCCAGCAGCTTAGTTACCCTGGGATTTGGTAATGAGCAGTTCTTC
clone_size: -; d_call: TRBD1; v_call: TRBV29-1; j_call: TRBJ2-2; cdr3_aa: CSVFLDRVTGELFF; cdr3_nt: TGCAGCGTTTTCTTGGACAGGGTAACCGGGGAGCTGTTTTTT
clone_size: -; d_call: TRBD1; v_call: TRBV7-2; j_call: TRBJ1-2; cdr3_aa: CASSSRTGKGGYTF; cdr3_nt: TGTGCCAGCAGCTCGCGGACAGGGAAAGGCGGCTACACCTTC
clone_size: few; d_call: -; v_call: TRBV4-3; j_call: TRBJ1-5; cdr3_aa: CASSRSTGSNQPQHF; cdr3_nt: TGCGCCAGCAGCCGATCGACAGGTAGCAATCAGCCCCAGCATTTT